This TCR beta chain was sequenced for a study of cytomegalovirus exposure and HLA in healthy donors. The wider study: Previous work identified 120 million or so unique TCR beta sequences from about 179 million T cells. Points from the study as a whole: Most TCR sequences were uncommon, yet certain public TCRs appeared in many donors. The authors considered a cluster of highly shared sequence variants likely to be a sequencing artifact. For presence/absence analyses, sequencing depth was assumed to be roughly uniform across donors.

A multiplex PCR was run with 60 Vbeta primers and 13 Jbeta primers. Assay: immunoSEQ multiplex PCR; the TCRdb copy retains only in-frame clones and omits some. The data contain 95,000 to 110,000 clones, 82% of them singletons. This clone was observed once. Its antigen is undetermined. This sequence originates from a man aged 25 to 45 in good health and CMV-seropositive. Specimen: PBMCs.

The CDR3 sequence: CASSRGLAGLKETQYF. Here the CDR3 DNA reads TGTGCCAGCAGCCGGGGACTAGCGGGCCTCAAAGAGACCCAGTACTTC. The V gene is TRBV5-4, the J gene TRBJ2-5, with 12 nucleotides matching TRBD2. Germline V gene data show CDR1 as SGHNT and CDR2 as YYREEE (reference sequence). The CDR3 extends over 16 amino acids. V lost 4 bases and J lost 3; bases outside the gene matches: 7.